Listed here are 20 T cell receptor beta chains from one sample, sequenced in a study of shared clonotypes between healthy human individuals. Assay used: immunoSEQ multiplex PCR; TCRdb lists only in-frame clones, some missing. The sample includes 1 million to 1.3 million clones, around three quarters of them seen just once. The specimen sequenced was memory CD4+ T cells from PBMCs. As to subset: CD45RA-negative fraction. Source of these receptors: a man between 18 and 35 years old in good health. Some clones in this sample may be carry-over from other donors' samples.

The chain uses TRBV5-4 and TRBJ2-5; 7 nucleotides agree with TRBD2. Germline V lookup: CDR1 SGHNT, CDR2 YYREEE (reference sequence). V lost 4 bases to trimming and J lost 1 base; unmatched junction nucleotides: 10. This CDR3 is 16 amino acids long. The CDR3 loop reads CASSPSRGSLQETQYF. The CDR3 bases are TGTGCCAGCAGCCCGAGCCGCGGGAGCCTCCAAGAGACCCAGTACTTC. The variable domain in full, completed from reference TRBV5-4 and TRBJ2-5, reads ETGVTQSPTHLIKTRGQQVTLRCSSQSGHNTVSWYQQALGQGPQFIFQYYREEENGRGNFPPRFSGLQFPNYSSELNVNALELDDSALYLCASSPSRGSLQETQYFGPGTRLLVL.

CDR3 loop: CASSPWVFGELFF. In DNA form, the CDR3 reads TGTGCCAGCAGCCCTTGGGTGTTCGGGGAGCTGTTTTTT. This chain uses TRBV7-2 with TRBJ2-2, with D uncertain. V was cut by 5 bases and J by 7 bases, with 11 bases left in between. Germline CDR1 reads SGHTA; CDR2 reads FQGNSA. This CDR3 contains 13 residues. Drawing the rest from reference TRBV7-2 and TRBJ2-2, the complete variable domain is GAGVSQSPSNKVTEKGKDVELRCDPISGHTALYWYRQSLGQGLEFLIYFQGNSAPDKSGLPSDRFSAERTGGSVSTLTIQRTQQEDSAVYLCASSPWVFGELFFGEGSRLTVL.

A remark on this clone: A single base is all that separates this from a far larger clone, so a read error is likely. The chain employs TRBV30 and TRBJ1-4, with D hard to call. The V gene lost 8 bases and the J gene lost 3 bases, with 7 bases spanning the gap. Germline CDR1 and CDR2: GTSNPN and SVGIG (reference sequence). This CDR3 region has 11 residues. CDR3 nucleotides: TGTGCCCGCAGGCCTAATGAAAAACTGTTTTTT. Translation gives CARRPNEKLFF.

This chain joins TRBV9 and TRBJ2-2, with 7 bases that match TRBD1. The CDR3 sequence is 15 residues long. Germline values: CDR1 SGDLS, CDR2 YYNGEE. The V segment lost 4 bases and the J segment 6 bases; nucleotides outside the gene matches: 9. CDR3 in amino acids: CASSPRTGWAGELFF. DNA of the CDR3: TGTGCCAGCAGCCCCAGGACAGGCTGGGCCGGGGAGCTGTTTTTT.

The chain combines TRBV9 with TRBJ1-4, with 7 bases matching TRBD1. CDR3 length equals 14 residues. CDR1 and CDR2 (germline): SGDLS, YYNGEE. V shed 3 bases and J 4 bases; nucleotides not matched to a gene: 3. CDR3 protein: CASSEGQYNEKLFF. CDR3 sequence (DNA): TGTGCCAGCAGCGAGGGACAGTATAATGAAAAACTGTTTTTT.

J is TRBJ2-1 and V is TRBV5-4, with 9 bases lining up with TRBD2. Trimming took 4 bases from V and 3 from J; bases not matched to a gene: 11. Germline V CDR1 and CDR2: SGHNT, YYREEE (reference sequence). CDR3 length: 17 amino acids. The CDR3 DNA reads TGTGCCAGCAGCCATGCGGGGCGGGAGGGGTACTACAATGAGCAGTTCTTC. As protein: CASSHAGREGYYNEQFF. Full variable domain (rest looked up from reference TRBV5-4 and TRBJ2-1): ETGVTQSPTHLIKTRGQQVTLRCSSQSGHNTVSWYQQALGQGPQFIFQYYREEENGRGNFPPRFSGLQFPNYSSELNVNALELDDSALYLCASSHAGREGYYNEQFFGPGTRLTVL.

This chain joins TRBV10-3 and TRBJ2-7; D gene ambiguous. This CDR3 is 13 amino acids long. Looked up from germline, CDR1 is ENHRY and CDR2 is SYGVKD. Trimming stripped 4 bases from V and 0 bases from J, with 7 bases between. CDR3 region: CAISGMSSYEQYF. The CDR3 bases are TGTGCCATCAGTGGGATGAGCTCCTACGAGCAGTACTTC.

This chain joins TRBV12-5 and TRBJ2-2; a possible D gene is TRBD2 (6 bases). Germline V lookup: CDR1 LGHNT, CDR2 FRNRAP. V was trimmed by 1 base and J by 7 bases, leaving 19 bases between them. This CDR3 is 17 amino acids long. CDR3 sequence (DNA): TGTGCTAGTGGTTTGGCTGTGGATGCGGGGTGGATCGGGGAGCTGTTTTTT. Translation: CASGLAVDAGWIGELFF. Filled out from reference TRBV12-5 and TRBJ2-2, the complete variable domain reads DARVTQTPRHKVTEMGQEVTMRCQPILGHNTVFWYRQTMMQGLELLAYFRNRAPLDDSGMPKDRFSAEMPDATLATLKIQPSEPRDSAVYFCASGLAVDAGWIGELFFGEGSRLTVL.

The rearrangement joins TRBV15 to TRBJ1-4; no firm D call. Per germline, CDR1 LNHNV and CDR2 YYDKDF (reference sequence). Between the trimmed V and J ends, which lost 3 bases and 5 bases, there was a span of 10 bases. The CDR3 extends over 14 amino acids. The CDR3 DNA is TGTGCCACCAGCAGGTTCGGAGTCAATGAAAAACTGTTTTTT. It encodes CATSRFGVNEKLFF.

This clone occurred a few times. The chain combines TRBV2 with TRBJ1-5; 9 nucleotides align to TRBD1. CDR1 SNHLY and CDR2 FYNNEI come from the germline V gene. The CDR3 spans 14 residues. With 6 bases clipped from V and 5 bases from J, the junction kept 5 bases outside the gene matches. CDR3 region: CASRRTGEDQPQHF. CDR3 sequence (DNA): TGTGCCAGCAGAAGGACAGGGGAGGATCAGCCCCAGCATTTT.

As regards this clone: This sample includes further DNA sequences coding for the same CDR3. This chain joins TRBV28 and TRBJ2-7; 11 bases line up with TRBD2. Germline lookup yields CDR1 MDHEN and CDR2 SYDVKM. The CDR3 has 15 residues. The junction had 5 bases not matched to a gene; V was cut back by 5 bases and J by 2 bases. The CDR3 sequence: CASSPGLAATYEQYF. As DNA, the CDR3 is TGTGCCAGCAGTCCGGGACTAGCGGCGACCTACGAGCAGTACTTC.

This chain links TRBV7-9 with TRBJ2-1, with D tentatively TRBD1 or TRBD2 (5 bases each). The CDR3 extends over 15 amino acids. V dropped 6 bases and J dropped 8 bases, with 20 bases sitting between them. Germline-derived CDR1 and CDR2 are SEHNR and FQNEAQ (reference sequence). The CDR3 region has the DNA TGTGCCAGCAGGCGGGCACGACGCAGGGTCGATGAGCAGTTCTTC. This sequence encodes CASRRARRRVDEQFF.

The V call is TRBV15, the J call TRBJ2-7; tentatively, D is TRBD1 (6 bases). V lost 5 bases to trimming and J lost 3 bases, with 20 bases between them. Looked up from germline, CDR1 is LNHNV and CDR2 is YYDKDF (reference sequence). The CDR3 is 16 amino acids. CDR3 amino acids: CATSAPAQGRGYEQYF. The CDR3, as DNA: TGTGCCACCAGCGCTCCCGCCCAGGGCAGGGGCTACGAGCAGTACTTC.

The chain employs TRBV2 and TRBJ2-1; 9 nucleotides line up with TRBD2. Germline lookup yields CDR1 SNHLY and CDR2 FYNNEI. CDR3 length: 16 residues. Losses at the gene ends were 2 bases for V and 4 bases for J; bases not matched to a gene: 6. Here the CDR3 reads CASSERAGGAYNEQFF. In nucleotides, the CDR3 is TGTGCCAGCAGTGAACGAGCGGGAGGAGCGTACAATGAGCAGTTCTTC.

The chain has TRBV7-7 and TRBJ2-1; D perhaps matches TRBD2 (6 bases). Trimming removed 5 bases from V and 6 bases from J, with 17 bases in between. The CDR3 loop spans 15 amino acids. CDR1 is SSHAT and CDR2 is FNYEAQ in the germline V gene (reference sequence). CDR3 residues: CASSQSREAPNEQFF. CDR3 DNA sequence: TGTGCCAGCAGCCAGAGCAGGGAGGCCCCCAATGAGCAGTTCTTC.

This clone was recorded a few times. The V and J genes are TRBV6-4 and TRBJ2-1; D might be TRBD2 (5 bases). Germline V gene lookup returns CDR1 MRHNA and CDR2 SNTAGT. V lost 3 bases, J lost 6 bases, and 12 bases lay in between. The length of the CDR3 is 14 residues. The CDR3 nucleotides read TGTGCCAGCAGTGAGGAGGACGGCCTCAATGAGCAGTTCTTC. As protein: CASSEEDGLNEQFF.

The CDR3 coding sequence is TGTGCCACCCCCCCTCAACCCTCCTACGAGCAGTACTTC. Protein: CATPPQPSYEQYF. The gene calls are TRBV6-5 and TRBJ2-7; D uncertain. Per the germline V gene, CDR1 is MNHEY and CDR2 is SVGAGI. Trimming left V 10 bases short and J 0 bases short, with 13 bases between. CDR3 length: 13 residues.

On this clone itself: This may come from a read error, since a much larger clone is one base off. Other DNA sequences in the sample encode the same CDR3. This chain links TRBV2 with TRBJ2-6, with D hard to call. V was shortened by 3 bases and J by 0 bases, with 3 bases between the two germline ends. The V gene's germline CDR1 is SNHLY and CDR2 FYNNEI. This CDR3 comprises 14 residues. The CDR3 region has the DNA TGTGCCAGCAGTGACCGCTCTGGGGCCAACGTCCTGACTTTC. Encoded protein: CASSDRSGANVLTF.

V gene TRBV14 combines with J gene TRBJ1-1; 10 nucleotides agree with TRBD1. V shed 2 bases, J shed 5 bases, and the junction held 8 bases outside the gene matches. The CDR3 is 16 amino acids. Germline CDR1 and CDR2: SGHDN and FVKESK. CDR3 DNA: TGTGCCAGCAGCCAACTCGGGACAGGGGCTCAGACTGAAGCTTTCTTT. Translation gives CASSQLGTGAQTEAFF.

The table lists this clone with a few counts. The chain employs TRBV28 and TRBJ2-6; D is uncertain. With 1 base removed from V and 1 base from J, the gap between germline ends came to 5 bases. The V gene's germline CDR1 is MDHEN and CDR2 SYDVKM. This CDR3 comprises 15 residues. The CDR3 is CASSLSLSGANVLTF. In nucleotides, the CDR3 is TGTGCCAGCAGTTTATCGTTATCTGGGGCCAACGTCCTGACTTTC.